This T cell receptor beta chain was found in a study of control samples from healthy donors and cancer patients. Method: immunoSEQ multiplex PCR; TCRdb's copy keeps in-frame clones and lacks some. The sample gives about 120,000 clones, over 90% of which show up once; less than 3.5% is in the top ten. Looked up from germline, CDR1 is SEHNR and CDR2 is FQNEAQ (reference sequence). Trimming at V came to 4 bases and at J to 0 bases, leaving 5 bases not matched to a gene. This CDR3 comprises 15 residues. Source material: blood. The chain uses TRBV7-9 and TRBJ1-2, with 7 positions matching TRBD1. The clonotype was recovered from a man aged 30 to 45 in good health. CDR3 residues: CASSSNRGPNYGYTF. As DNA, the CDR3 is TGTGCCAGCAGCTCTAACAGGGGCCCTAACTATGGCTACACCTTC.